This T cell receptor (beta chain) was sequenced in a study of T cell clones after liver transplantation. Study details: Samples came pre-transplant, pre-randomization before withdrawal, and post-randomization after withdrawal ended.

This CDR3 is 16 amino acids long. The V gene's germline CDR1 is SGHRS and CDR2 YFSETQ. Trimming cost V 2 bases and J 4 bases; bases outside gene matches: 7. Only in-frame clones appear in the TCRdb table, and some are missing; sequencing was by immunoSEQ multiplex PCR. The table has about 68,000 clones, nearly 95% seen once. Sorting of unstimulated PBMCs yielded separate CD3+CD4+ and CD3+CD8+ fractions. This clonotype was obtained from a human patient who received a liver transplant. Part of the T cell pool may stem from the graft donor. The chain is built from TRBV5-1 and TRBJ1-4, with TRBD1 matching 8 bases. This specimen consisted of CD4+ T cells from blood, obtained less than 27 months after liver transplant. The CDR3 is CASSFSGTGFNEKLFF. The CDR3 nucleotides read TGCGCCAGCAGCTTTTCGGGGACAGGCTTTAATGAAAAACTGTTTTTT.